The 10 T cell receptor beta chains below were found in one sample sequenced in a study of T cell changes during pregnancy in multiple sclerosis. Clones were sequenced by immunoSEQ multiplex PCR, and TCRdb holds only the in-frame ones, with some missing. The table includes roughly 56,000 clones, over 75% detected once. Source: peripheral blood, taken in the first trimester of pregnancy. Every receptor here comes from a female donor with multiple sclerosis, enrolled in a pregnancy study.

The chain couples TRBV29-1 to TRBJ2-5; D unclear. Trimming shortened V by 0 bases and J by 5 bases, and 4 bases separated the two germline ends. The CDR3 runs to 11 residues. CDR1 is SQVTM and CDR2 is ANQGSEA in the germline V gene. CDR3: CSVEDLETQYF. CDR3 nucleotides: TGCAGCGTTGAAGATCTGGAGACCCAGTACTTC.

V gene TRBV18 combines with J gene TRBJ1-1; 8 positions match TRBD1. Germline V gene lookup returns CDR1 KGHSH and CDR2 LQKENI. CDR3 size: 12 residues. After removal of 6 bases from V and 11 bases from J, the junction contained 8 bases not matched to a gene. This CDR3 is CASSAGGGLAFF. The CDR3 DNA is TGTGCCAGCTCGGCAGGGGGCGGACTGGCTTTCTTT.

This chain connects TRBV18 to TRBJ1-1; D might be TRBD1 (6 bases). Per germline, CDR1 KGHSH and CDR2 LQKENI. Trimming removed 0 bases from V and 3 bases from J, with 8 bases in between. The CDR3 is 14 residues long. CDR3: CASSPPPGDTEAFF. The CDR3, as DNA: TGTGCCAGCTCACCACCTCCAGGGGACACTGAAGCTTTCTTT.

The chain links TRBV5-1 to TRBJ2-3; 8 nucleotides match TRBD2. The CDR3 has 16 residues. Trimming took 0 bases from V and 2 from J; bases not matched to a gene: 5. Germline V CDR1 and CDR2: SGHRS, YFSETQ. Here the CDR3 DNA reads TGCGCCAGCAGCTTGGTTAGCGGGACCGACACAGATACGCAGTATTTT. Translating gives CASSLVSGTDTDTQYF.

This clone was detected once. V and J are TRBV2 and TRBJ2-7; TRBD1 agrees at 9 bases. The CDR3 is made up of 15 amino acids. Trimming cost V 6 bases and J 2 bases; bases outside gene matches: 8. The germline CDR1 and CDR2 sequences are SNHLY and FYNNEI. CDR3 amino acids: CASSLRQGETYEQYF. Here the CDR3 DNA reads TGTGCCAGCAGCCTGAGACAGGGGGAAACCTACGAGCAGTACTTC.

This chain connects TRBV6-1 to TRBJ1-5; no definite D call. CDR3 length equals 14 residues. Germline loops: CDR1 MNHNS, CDR2 SASEGT. Deletions cut 7 bases from V and 7 bases from J, with 17 bases between. CDR3 protein: CASTPPGPNQPQHF. The CDR3 DNA sequence: TGTGCCAGCACCCCCCCCGGTCCAAACCAGCCCCAGCATTTT.

The chain couples TRBV19 to TRBJ1-1; D perhaps matches TRBD1 (5 bases). The ends were cut back, 3 bases at V and 1 base at J, with 15 bases in the middle. The germline V gene has CDR1 LNHDA and CDR2 SQIVND (reference sequence). The CDR3 extends over 16 amino acids. The CDR3 sequence: CASSMDTLRGNTEAFF. CDR3 DNA sequence: TGTGCCAGTAGTATGGACACCCTAAGAGGGAACACTGAAGCTTTCTTT.

J is TRBJ2-5 and V is TRBV5-1; D possibly corresponds to TRBD2 (6 bases). This CDR3 contains 11 residues. The germline V gene has CDR1 SGHRS and CDR2 YFSETQ. Between the trimmed V and J ends, which lost 7 bases and 4 bases, there was a span of 8 bases. Here the CDR3 reads CASAAGETQYF. CDR3 bases: TGCGCCAGCGCAGCGGGAGAGACCCAGTACTTC.

The V and J genes are TRBV6-5 and TRBJ2-5; D remains ambiguous. Germline values: CDR1 MNHEY, CDR2 SVGAGI. This CDR3 is built from 13 residues. V dropped 6 bases and J dropped 4 bases, with 12 bases sitting between them. The CDR3 sequence is CASSFAERETQYF. CDR3 in DNA: TGTGCCAGCAGCTTCGCCGAGAGAGAGACCCAGTACTTC.

V is TRBV19 and J is TRBJ2-3, with 8 bases matching TRBD2. This CDR3 has 16 residues. V lost 5 bases to trimming and J lost 3 bases; unmatched junction nucleotides: 10. Germline CDR1 and CDR2: LNHDA and SQIVND (reference sequence). CDR3 residues: CASSLTAGEGTDTQYF. CDR3 nucleotides: TGTGCCAGTAGTCTTACAGCGGGAGAGGGGACAGATACGCAGTATTTT.